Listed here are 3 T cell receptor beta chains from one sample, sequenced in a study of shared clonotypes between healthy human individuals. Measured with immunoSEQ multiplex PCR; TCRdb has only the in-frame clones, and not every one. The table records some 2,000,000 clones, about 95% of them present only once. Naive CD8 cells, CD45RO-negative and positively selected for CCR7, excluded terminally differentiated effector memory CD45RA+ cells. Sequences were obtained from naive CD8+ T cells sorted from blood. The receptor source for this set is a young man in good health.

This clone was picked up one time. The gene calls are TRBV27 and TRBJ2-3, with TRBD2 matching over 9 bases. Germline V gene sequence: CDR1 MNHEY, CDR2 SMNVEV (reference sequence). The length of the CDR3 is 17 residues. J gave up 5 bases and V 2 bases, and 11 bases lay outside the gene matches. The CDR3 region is CASSLAASGVGVDTQYF. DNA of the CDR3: TGTGCCAGCAGTTTAGCGGCTAGCGGGGTCGGAGTAGATACGCAGTATTTT.

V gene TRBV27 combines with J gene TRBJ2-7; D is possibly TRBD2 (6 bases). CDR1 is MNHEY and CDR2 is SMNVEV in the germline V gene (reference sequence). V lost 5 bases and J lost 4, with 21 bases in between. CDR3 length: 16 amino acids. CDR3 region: CASSPSAGIRWYEQYF. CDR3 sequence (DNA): TGTGCCAGCAGTCCTAGCGCAGGAATACGTTGGTACGAGCAGTACTTC.

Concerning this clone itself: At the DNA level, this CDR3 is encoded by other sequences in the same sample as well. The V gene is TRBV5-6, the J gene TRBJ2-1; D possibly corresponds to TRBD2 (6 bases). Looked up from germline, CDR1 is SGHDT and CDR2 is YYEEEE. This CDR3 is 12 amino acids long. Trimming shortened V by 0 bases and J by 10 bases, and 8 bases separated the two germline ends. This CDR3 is CASSLGLGEQFF. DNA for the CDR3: TGTGCCAGCAGCTTGGGACTAGGGGAGCAGTTCTTC.